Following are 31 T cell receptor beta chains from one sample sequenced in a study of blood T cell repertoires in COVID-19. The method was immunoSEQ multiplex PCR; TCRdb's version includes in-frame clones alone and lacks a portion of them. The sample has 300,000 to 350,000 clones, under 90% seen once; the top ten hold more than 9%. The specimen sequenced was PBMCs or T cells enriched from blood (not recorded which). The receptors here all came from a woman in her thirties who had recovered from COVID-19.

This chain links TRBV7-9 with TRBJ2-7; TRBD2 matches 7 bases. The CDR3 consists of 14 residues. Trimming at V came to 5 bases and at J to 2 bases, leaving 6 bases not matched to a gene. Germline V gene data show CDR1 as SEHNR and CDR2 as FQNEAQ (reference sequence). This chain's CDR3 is CASSRGLDPYEQYF. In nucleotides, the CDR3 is TGTGCCAGCAGCCGAGGACTAGACCCCTACGAGCAGTACTTC.

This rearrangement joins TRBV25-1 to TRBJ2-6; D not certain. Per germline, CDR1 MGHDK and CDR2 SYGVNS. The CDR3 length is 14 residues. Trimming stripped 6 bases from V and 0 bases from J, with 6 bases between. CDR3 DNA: TGTGCCAGCAGAAGAGGCTCTGGGGCCAACGTCCTGACTTTC. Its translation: CASRRGSGANVLTF.

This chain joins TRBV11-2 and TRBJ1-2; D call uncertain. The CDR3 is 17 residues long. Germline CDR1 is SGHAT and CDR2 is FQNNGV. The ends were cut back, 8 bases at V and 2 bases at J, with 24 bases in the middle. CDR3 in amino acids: CASRPWGHLAGNYGYTF. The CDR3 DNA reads TGTGCCAGCCGCCCCTGGGGTCACTTAGCGGGAAACTATGGCTACACCTTC.

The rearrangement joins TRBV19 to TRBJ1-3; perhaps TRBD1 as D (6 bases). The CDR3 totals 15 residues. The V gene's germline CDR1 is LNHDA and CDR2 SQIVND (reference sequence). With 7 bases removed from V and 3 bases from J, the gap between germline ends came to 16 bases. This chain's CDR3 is CASNRGAGYGNTIYF. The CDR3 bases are TGTGCCAGTAACCGGGGGGCTGGGTATGGAAACACCATATATTTT.

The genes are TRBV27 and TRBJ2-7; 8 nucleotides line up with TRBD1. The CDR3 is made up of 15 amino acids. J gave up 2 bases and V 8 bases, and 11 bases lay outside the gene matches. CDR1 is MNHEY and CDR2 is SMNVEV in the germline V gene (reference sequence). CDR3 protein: CASRPYRGMAYEQYF. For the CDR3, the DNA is TGTGCCAGCCGACCATACAGGGGGATGGCCTACGAGCAGTACTTC.

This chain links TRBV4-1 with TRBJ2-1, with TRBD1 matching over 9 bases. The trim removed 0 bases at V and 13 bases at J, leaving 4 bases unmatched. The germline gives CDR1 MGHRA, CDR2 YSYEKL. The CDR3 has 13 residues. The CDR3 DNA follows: TGCGCCAGCAGCCAAGATATGGGACAGGGACAGTTCTTC. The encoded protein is CASSQDMGQGQFF.

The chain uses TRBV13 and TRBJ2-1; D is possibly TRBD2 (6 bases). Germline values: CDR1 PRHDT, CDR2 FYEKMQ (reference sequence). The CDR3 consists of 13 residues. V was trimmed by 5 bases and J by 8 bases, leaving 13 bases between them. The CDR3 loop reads CASSPGSGYEQFF. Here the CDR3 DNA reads TGTGCCAGCAGCCCCGGGAGTGGATATGAGCAGTTCTTC.

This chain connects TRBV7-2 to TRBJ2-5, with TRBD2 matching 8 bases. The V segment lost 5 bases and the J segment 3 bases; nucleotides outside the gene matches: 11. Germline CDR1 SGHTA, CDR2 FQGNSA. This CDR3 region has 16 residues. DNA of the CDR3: TGTGCCAGCAGCCTATTACAGACTAGCGTAAAAGAGACCCAGTACTTC. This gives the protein CASSLLQTSVKETQYF.

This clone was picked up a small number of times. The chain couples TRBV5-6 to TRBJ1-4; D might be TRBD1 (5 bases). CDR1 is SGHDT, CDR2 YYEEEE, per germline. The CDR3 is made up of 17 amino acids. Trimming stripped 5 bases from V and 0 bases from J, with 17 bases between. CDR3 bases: TGTGCCAGCAGTAGCACGTACCGGGGGGCAACTAATGAAAAACTGTTTTTT. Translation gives CASSSTYRGATNEKLFF.

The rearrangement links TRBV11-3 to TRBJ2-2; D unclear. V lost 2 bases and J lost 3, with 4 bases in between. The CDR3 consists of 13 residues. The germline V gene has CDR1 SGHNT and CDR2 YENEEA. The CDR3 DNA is TGTGCCAGCAGCTTACCCGACACCGGGGAGCTGTTTTTT. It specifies CASSLPDTGELFF. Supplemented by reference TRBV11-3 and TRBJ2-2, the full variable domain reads EAGVVQSPRYKIIEKKQPVAFWCNPISGHNTLYWYLQNLGQGPELLIRYENEEAVDDSQLPKDRFSAERLKGVDSTLKIQPAELGDSAVYLCASSLPDTGELFFGEGSRLTVL.

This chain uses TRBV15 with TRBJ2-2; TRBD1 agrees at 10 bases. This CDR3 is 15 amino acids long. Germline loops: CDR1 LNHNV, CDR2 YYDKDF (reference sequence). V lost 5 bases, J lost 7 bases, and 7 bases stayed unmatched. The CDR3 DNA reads TGTGCCACCAGCCCTGGGGACAGGGGTGTCGGGGAGCTGTTTTTT. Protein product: CATSPGDRGVGELFF.

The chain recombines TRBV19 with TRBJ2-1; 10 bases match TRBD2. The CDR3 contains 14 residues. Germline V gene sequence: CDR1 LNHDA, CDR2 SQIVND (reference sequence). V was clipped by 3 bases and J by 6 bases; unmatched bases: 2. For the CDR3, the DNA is TGTGCCAGTAGTATTGGACTAGCGGCCAATGAGCAGTTCTTC. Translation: CASSIGLAANEQFF.

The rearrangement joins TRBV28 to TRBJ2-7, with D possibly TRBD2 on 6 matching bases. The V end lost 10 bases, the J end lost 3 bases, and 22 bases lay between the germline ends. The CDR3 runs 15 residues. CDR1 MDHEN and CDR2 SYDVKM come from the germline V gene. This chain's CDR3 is CATRWGTGASYEQYF. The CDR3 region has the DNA TGTGCCACCAGGTGGGGAACGGGAGCAAGCTACGAGCAGTACTTC.

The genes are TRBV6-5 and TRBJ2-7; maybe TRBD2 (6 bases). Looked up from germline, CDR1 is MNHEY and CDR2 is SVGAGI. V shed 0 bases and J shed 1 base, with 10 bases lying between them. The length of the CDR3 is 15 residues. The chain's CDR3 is CASSYSIAESYEQYF. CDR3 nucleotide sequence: TGTGCCAGCAGTTACTCCATAGCGGAGTCCTACGAGCAGTACTTC.

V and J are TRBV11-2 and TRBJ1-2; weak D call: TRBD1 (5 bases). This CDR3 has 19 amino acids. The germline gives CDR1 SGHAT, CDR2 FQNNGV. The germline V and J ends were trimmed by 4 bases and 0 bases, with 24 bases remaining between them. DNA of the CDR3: TGTGCCAGCAGCTCTCTGGTTGACAGCTCAATGCTACCTAACTATGGCTACACCTTC. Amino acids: CASSSLVDSSMLPNYGYTF.

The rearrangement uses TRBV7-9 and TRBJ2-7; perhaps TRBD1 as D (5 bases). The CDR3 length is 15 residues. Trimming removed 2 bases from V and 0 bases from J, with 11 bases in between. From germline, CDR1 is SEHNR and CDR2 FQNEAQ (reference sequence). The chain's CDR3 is CASSLLGRVSYEQYF. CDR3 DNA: TGTGCCAGCAGCTTACTGGGCAGGGTCTCCTACGAGCAGTACTTC.

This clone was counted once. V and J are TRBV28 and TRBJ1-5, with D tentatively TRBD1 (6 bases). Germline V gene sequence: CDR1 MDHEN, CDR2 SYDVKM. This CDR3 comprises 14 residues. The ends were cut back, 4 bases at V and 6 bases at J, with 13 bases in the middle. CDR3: CASSSGQLIQPQHF. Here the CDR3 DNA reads TGTGCCAGCAGTTCAGGACAGTTGATTCAGCCCCAGCATTTT. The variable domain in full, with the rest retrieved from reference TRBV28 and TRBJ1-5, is DVKVTQSSRYLVKRTGEKVFLECVQDMDHENMFWYRQDPGLGLRLIYFSYDVKMKEKGDIPEGYSVSREKKERFSLILESASTNQTSMYLCASSSGQLIQPQHFGDGTRLSIL.

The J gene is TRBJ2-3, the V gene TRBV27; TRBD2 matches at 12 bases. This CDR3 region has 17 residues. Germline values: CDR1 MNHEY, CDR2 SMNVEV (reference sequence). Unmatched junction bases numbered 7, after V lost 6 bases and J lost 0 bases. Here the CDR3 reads CASRPTSGRTSTDTQYF. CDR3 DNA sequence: TGTGCCAGCAGACCTACTAGCGGGAGGACTAGCACAGATACGCAGTATTTT.

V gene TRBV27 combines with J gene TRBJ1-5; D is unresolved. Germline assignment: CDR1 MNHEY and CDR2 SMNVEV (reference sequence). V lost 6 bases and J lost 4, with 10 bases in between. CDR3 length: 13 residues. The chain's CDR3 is CASSPGRNQPQHF. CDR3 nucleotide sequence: TGTGCCAGCAGCCCCGGCAGGAATCAGCCCCAGCATTTT.

CDR3 residues: CASSEPYRGDEQFF. The CDR3 DNA reads as TGTGCCAGCAGTGAACCCTACAGGGGAGATGAGCAGTTCTTC. J is TRBJ2-1 and V is TRBV25-1, with 7 bases matching TRBD1. There are 14 residues in the CDR3. After removal of 2 bases from V and 8 bases from J, the junction contained 6 bases not matched to a gene. CDR1 and CDR2 from the germline V gene are MGHDK and SYGVNS. The whole variable domain, filled in from reference TRBV25-1 and TRBJ2-1, reads EADIYQTPRYLVIGTGKKITLECSQTMGHDKMYWYQQDPGMELHLIHYSYGVNSTEKGDLSSESTVSRIRTEHFPLTLESARPSHTSQYLCASSEPYRGDEQFFGPGTRLTVL.

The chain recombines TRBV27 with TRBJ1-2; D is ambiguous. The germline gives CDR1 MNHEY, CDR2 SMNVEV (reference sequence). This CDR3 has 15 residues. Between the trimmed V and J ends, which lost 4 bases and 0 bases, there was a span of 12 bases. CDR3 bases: TGTGCCAGCAGTTCCCTACGCGGCCCTAACTATGGCTACACCTTC. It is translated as CASSSLRGPNYGYTF.

The CDR3 coding sequence is TGTGCCATCGGTGCGGGAGGGCACTACAATGAGCAGTTCTTC. Translation: CAIGAGGHYNEQFF. This chain connects TRBV10-3 to TRBJ2-1; 9 bases map to TRBD2. The CDR3 runs to 14 residues. Germline CDR1 is ENHRY and CDR2 is SYGVKD. J gave up 3 bases and V 8 bases, and 5 bases lay outside the gene matches.

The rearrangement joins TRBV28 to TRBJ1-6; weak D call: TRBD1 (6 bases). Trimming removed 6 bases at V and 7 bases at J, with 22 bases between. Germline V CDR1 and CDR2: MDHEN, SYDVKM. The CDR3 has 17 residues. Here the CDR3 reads CASSPIHGQLLNSPLHF. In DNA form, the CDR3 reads TGTGCCAGCAGCCCGATACACGGACAGCTCTTAAATTCACCCCTCCACTTT.

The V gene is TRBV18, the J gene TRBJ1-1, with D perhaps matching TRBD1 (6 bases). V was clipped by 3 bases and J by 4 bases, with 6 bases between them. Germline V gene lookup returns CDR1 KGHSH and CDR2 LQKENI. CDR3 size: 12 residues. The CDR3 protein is CASSPDSTEAFF. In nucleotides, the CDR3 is TGTGCCAGCTCACCGGACAGCACTGAAGCTTTCTTT.

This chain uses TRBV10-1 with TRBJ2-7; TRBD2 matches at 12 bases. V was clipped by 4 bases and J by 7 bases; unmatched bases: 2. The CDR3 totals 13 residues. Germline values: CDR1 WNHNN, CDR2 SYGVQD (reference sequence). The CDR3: CASSGLAGEEQYF. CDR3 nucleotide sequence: TGCGCCAGCAGTGGACTAGCGGGAGAAGAGCAGTACTTC.

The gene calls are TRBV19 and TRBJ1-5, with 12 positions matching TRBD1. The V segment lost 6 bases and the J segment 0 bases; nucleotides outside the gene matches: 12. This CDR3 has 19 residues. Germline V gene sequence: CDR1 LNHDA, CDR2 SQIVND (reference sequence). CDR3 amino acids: CASSRLPGQGAHSNQPQHF. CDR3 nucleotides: TGTGCCAGTAGCCGACTACCGGGACAGGGGGCCCATAGCAATCAGCCCCAGCATTTT.

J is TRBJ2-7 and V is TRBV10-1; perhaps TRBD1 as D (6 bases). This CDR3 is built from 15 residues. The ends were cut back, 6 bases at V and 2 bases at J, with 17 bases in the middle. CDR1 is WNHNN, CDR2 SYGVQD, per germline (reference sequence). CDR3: CASSAGTSNPYEQYF. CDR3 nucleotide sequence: TGCGCCAGCAGCGCTGGGACATCCAATCCCTACGAGCAGTACTTC.

CDR3 sequence reads: CASSQDWDREYSPLHF. The DNA for the CDR3 is TGCGCCAGCAGCCAAGACTGGGACAGGGAGTATTCACCCCTCCACTTT. The chain has TRBV4-1 and TRBJ1-6, with 9 bases identical to TRBD1. With 0 bases clipped from V and 8 bases from J, the junction kept 5 bases outside the gene matches. The CDR3 loop spans 16 amino acids. Germline V gene sequence: CDR1 MGHRA, CDR2 YSYEKL.

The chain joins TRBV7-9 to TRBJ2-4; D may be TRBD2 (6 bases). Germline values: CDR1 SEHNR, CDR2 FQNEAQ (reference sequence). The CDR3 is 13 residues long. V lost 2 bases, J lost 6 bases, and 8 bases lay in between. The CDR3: CASSLSEGNIQYF. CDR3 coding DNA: TGTGCCAGCAGCTTATCGGAGGGAAACATTCAGTACTTC.

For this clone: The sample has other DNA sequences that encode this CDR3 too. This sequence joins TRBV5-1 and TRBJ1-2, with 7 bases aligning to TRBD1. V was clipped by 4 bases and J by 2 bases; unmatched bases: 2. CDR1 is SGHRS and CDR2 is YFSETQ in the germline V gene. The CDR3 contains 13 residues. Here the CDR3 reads CASSPGQNYGYTF. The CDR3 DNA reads TGCGCCAGCAGCCCGGGACAGAACTATGGCTACACCTTC.

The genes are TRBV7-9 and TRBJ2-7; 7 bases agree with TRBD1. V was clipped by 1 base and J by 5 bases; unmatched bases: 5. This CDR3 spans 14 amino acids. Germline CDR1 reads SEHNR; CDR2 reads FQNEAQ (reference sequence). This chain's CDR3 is CASSLGTGVHEQYF. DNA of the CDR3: TGTGCCAGCAGCTTAGGCACAGGGGTACACGAGCAGTACTTC. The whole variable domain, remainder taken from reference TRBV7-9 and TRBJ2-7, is DTGVSQNPRHKITKRGQNVTFRCDPISEHNRLYWYRQTLGQGPEFLTYFQNEAQLEKSRLLSDRFSAERPKGSFSTLEIQRTEQGDSAMYLCASSLGTGVHEQYFGPGTRLTVT.